What follows are 17 T cell receptor beta chains derived from one specimen sequenced in a study of T cells in Graves' hyperthyroidism and ophthalmopathy. The source material, RNA transcripts, was used to amplify TCR beta CDR3 regions. The HTBI set primed first-round TCR CDR3 RT-PCR. From the multiplex PCR reads, TCRdb called clonotypes with MiXCR, one entry per CDR3 protein. The profile covers about 350,000 distinct CDR3 sequences, with roughly 15% appearing a single time and 30% to 35% taken by the ten largest. Input material: blood. The receptors were gathered from a woman aged 25 to 39 with Graves' hyperthyroidism that later progressed to Graves' ophthalmopathy.

This clonotype occurred many times. The CDR3 here is CASSVQRSEQYF. The CDR3 DNA reads TGTGCCAGTAGTGTACAAAGGAGTGAGCAGTACTTC. The V gene is TRBV28, the J gene TRBJ2-7; D gene ambiguous. This CDR3 has 12 residues. Germline V lookup: CDR1 MDHEN, CDR2 SYDVKM. V was clipped by 9 bases and J by 7 bases, with 16 bases between them.

This clonotype was recorded many times. CDR3 protein: CASSEGARVLANEQFF. The CDR3 DNA reads as TGTGCCAGCAGTGAAGGTGCCAGGGTATTAGCCAATGAGCAGTTCTTC. The chain links TRBV2 to TRBJ2-1, with TRBD1 as a possible D gene (5 bases). Germline V gene data show CDR1 as SNHLY and CDR2 as FYNNEI. The CDR3 runs 16 residues. V dropped 1 base and J dropped 6 bases, with 16 bases sitting between them. Looking up the rest from reference TRBV2 and TRBJ2-1 gives the full variable domain: EPEVTQTPSHQVTQMGQEVILRCVPISNHLYFYWYRQILGQKVEFLVSFYNNEISEKSEIFDDQFSVERPDGSNFTLKIRSTKLEDSAMYFCASSEGARVLANEQFFGPGTRLTVL.

At least ten counts were recorded for this clonotype. This chain uses TRBV5-1 with TRBJ1-2; D not resolved. CDR1 and CDR2 from the germline V gene are SGHRS and YFSETQ. This CDR3 has 15 residues. V shed 1 base and J shed 2 bases, with 12 bases lying between them. Written as DNA, the CDR3 is TGCGCCAGCAGCTTGATCGGGAGAATAAACTATGGCTACACCTTC. Amino acids: CASSLIGRINYGYTF.

This clonotype was recorded a few times. V usage is TRBV6-1 and J usage is TRBJ2-2; 9 nucleotides align to TRBD2. J was trimmed by 6 bases and V by 6 bases; bases with no gene match: 5. Germline V CDR1 and CDR2: MNHNS, SASEGT. The CDR3 loop spans 14 amino acids. This CDR3 reads CASSLAGEPGELFF. The CDR3 coding sequence is TGTGCCAGCAGCTTAGCGGGAGAACCCGGGGAGCTGTTTTTT.

In its sample, this clonotype was seen many times. This chain links TRBV6-1 with TRBJ2-3, with 8 bases identical to TRBD2. Per germline, CDR1 MNHNS and CDR2 SASEGT. The CDR3 is 14 residues long. V was clipped by 7 bases and J by 4 bases; unmatched bases: 7. CDR3 nucleotide sequence: TGTGCCAGCATCGGGGGGGGCCAGGCAGATACGCAGTATTTT. This translates into CASIGGGQADTQYF.

In its sample, this clonotype was seen many times. This rearrangement joins TRBV20-1 to TRBJ2-3; 13 nucleotides agree with TRBD2. Germline V gene lookup returns CDR1 DFQATT and CDR2 SNEGSKA (reference sequence). The trim removed 7 bases at V and 3 bases at J, leaving 16 bases unmatched. This CDR3 has 18 residues. The CDR3 coding sequence is TGCAGTGTTCAGACGACTAGCGGGAGGTGGGAGTGGACAGATACGCAGTATTTT. This sequence encodes CSVQTTSGRWEWTDTQYF.

This clonotype was seen only a few times. CDR3 sequence reads: CASSLVGQGANQPQHF. CDR3 DNA sequence: TGTGCCAGCAGCTTAGTAGGACAGGGGGCCAATCAGCCCCAGCATTTT. The rearrangement uses TRBV7-9 and TRBJ1-5; 11 bases agree with TRBD1. CDR1 is SEHNR and CDR2 is FQNEAQ in the germline V gene (reference sequence). V lost 1 base to trimming and J lost 3 bases; unmatched junction nucleotides: 2. The length of the CDR3 is 16 residues.

This clonotype has a count of ten or more. One end of the junction varies from germline; a read error may be responsible. This chain links TRBV11-2 with TRBJ1-2, with no clear D. Per germline, CDR1 SGHAT and CDR2 FQNNGV. The CDR3 loop spans 14 amino acids. The CDR3: CASSVEQINYGYTF. CDR3 bases: TGTGCCAGCAGCGTAGAACAGATTAACTATGGCTACACCTTC.

This clonotype was observed at least ten times. The V gene is TRBV29-1, the J gene TRBJ2-1; D possibly corresponds to TRBD2 (6 bases). The V gene lost 0 bases and the J gene lost 5 bases, with 23 bases spanning the gap. Germline loops: CDR1 SQVTM, CDR2 ANQGSEA. There are 18 residues in the CDR3. DNA for the CDR3: TGCAGCGTTGAAGATGCCCTCGCTCTCTCGCGGGAAGACAATGAGCAGTTCTTC. Amino acids: CSVEDALALSREDNEQFF.

This clonotype was seen many times. The chain links TRBV12-3 or TRBV12-4 to TRBJ2-7, with TRBD1 matching over 7 bases. V lost 1 base to trimming and J lost 0 bases; unmatched junction nucleotides: 3. The CDR3 consists of 15 residues. In DNA, the CDR3 is TGTGCCAGCAGTTTAGGACAGGGATTCTCCTACGAGCAGTACTTC. Protein product: CASSLGQGFSYEQYF.

This clonotype was seen at least ten times. The V and J genes are TRBV5-1 and TRBJ1-1, with D tentatively TRBD1 (6 bases). The CDR3 runs to 14 residues. The V gene's germline CDR1 is SGHRS and CDR2 YFSETQ. Trimming removed 2 bases at V and 5 bases at J, with 13 bases between. The DNA of the CDR3 is TGCGCCAGCAGCTTTCCAGGGGTTCGAACTGAAGCTTTCTTT. Translated: CASSFPGVRTEAFF.

The V call is TRBV5-1, the J call TRBJ1-1; no clear D gene. CDR1 is SGHRS, CDR2 YFSETQ, per germline. V was clipped by 2 bases and J by 5 bases, with 10 bases between them. The CDR3 sequence is 13 residues long. The CDR3 reads CASSLIKGTEAFF. The CDR3 bases are TGCGCCAGCAGCTTAATTAAGGGAACTGAAGCTTTCTTT. The entire variable domain, with the rest obtained from reference TRBV5-1 and TRBJ1-1, is as follows: KAGVTQTPRYLIKTRGQQVTLSCSPISGHRSVSWYQQTPGQGLQFLFEYFSETQRNKGNFPGRFSGRQFSNSRSEMNVSTLELGDSALYLCASSLIKGTEAFFGQGTRLTVV.

This clonotype was counted a few times. This chain uses TRBV29-1 with TRBJ1-2, with a tentative D call TRBD1 (6 bases). The V gene lost 5 bases and the J gene lost 4 bases, with 11 bases spanning the gap. Germline CDR1 and CDR2: SQVTM and ANQGSEA. This CDR3 contains 12 residues. In DNA form, the CDR3 reads TGCAGCGTTCCCGGGGGCTTCTATGGCTACACCTTC. Protein: CSVPGGFYGYTF.

This clonotype has more than one count but fewer than ten. The chain is built from TRBV6-1 and TRBJ1-6; 10 bases align to TRBD1. Germline CDR1 reads MNHNS; CDR2 reads SASEGT. The CDR3 is 20 amino acids. The junction had 13 bases not matched to a gene; V was cut back by 5 bases and J by 0 bases. Here the CDR3 DNA reads TGTGCCAGCAGTCTCCGGGGGACAGGGGCATCGAGCTCCTATAATTCACCCCTCCACTTT. Protein: CASSLRGTGASSSYNSPLHF.

CDR3 residues: CASSLTGLPSYNEQFF. CDR3 bases: TGTGCCAGCAGTTTAACGGGACTACCCTCCTACAATGAGCAGTTCTTC. The chain has TRBV27 and TRBJ2-1, with 7 nucleotides matching TRBD2. The V gene end was trimmed by 2 bases and the J gene end by 0 bases; junction bases not matched to a gene: 4. Per the germline V gene, CDR1 is MNHEY and CDR2 is SMNVEV (reference sequence). CDR3 length: 16 amino acids.

This clonotype was seen ten or more times. V usage is TRBV11-2 and J usage is TRBJ1-6; tentatively, D is TRBD1 (5 bases). From germline, CDR1 is SGHAT and CDR2 FQNNGV. The CDR3 is made up of 16 amino acids. Trimming left V 5 bases short and J 0 bases short, with 11 bases between. CDR3 protein: CASSLRQISYNSPLHF. DNA of the CDR3: TGTGCCAGCAGCCTACGACAGATCTCCTATAATTCACCCCTCCACTTT.

This clonotype came up a few times. The chain couples TRBV20-1 to TRBJ2-5; maybe TRBD1 (6 bases). CDR1 DFQATT and CDR2 SNEGSKA come from the germline V gene (reference sequence). Trimming left V 5 bases short and J 2 bases short, with 15 bases between. CDR3 length: 14 amino acids. The CDR3 region has the DNA TGCAGTGCTTCTCGGGACACAAGTCAAGAGACCCAGTACTTC. Translation: CSASRDTSQETQYF.